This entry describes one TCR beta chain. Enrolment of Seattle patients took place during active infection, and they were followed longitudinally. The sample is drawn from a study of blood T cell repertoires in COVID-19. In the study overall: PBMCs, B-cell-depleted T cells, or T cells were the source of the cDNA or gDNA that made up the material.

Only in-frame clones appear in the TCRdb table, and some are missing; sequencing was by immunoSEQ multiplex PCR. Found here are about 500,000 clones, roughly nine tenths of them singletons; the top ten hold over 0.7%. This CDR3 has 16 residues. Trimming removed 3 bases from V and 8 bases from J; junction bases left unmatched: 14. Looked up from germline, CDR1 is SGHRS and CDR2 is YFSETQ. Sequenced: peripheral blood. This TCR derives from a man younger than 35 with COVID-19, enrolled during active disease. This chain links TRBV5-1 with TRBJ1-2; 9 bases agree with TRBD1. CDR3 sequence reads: CASSSRDRAEGRGYTF. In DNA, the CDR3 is TGCGCCAGCAGCTCCCGGGACAGGGCCGAGGGGAGAGGCTACACCTTC.